A single sample gave rise to the 24 T cell receptor beta chains below, sequenced in a study of blood T cell repertoires in COVID-19. Assay: immunoSEQ multiplex PCR; the TCRdb copy retains only in-frame clones and omits some. Among approximately 300,000 clones listed, about nine tenths were seen once. The sequenced sample consisted of PBMCs or T cells enriched from blood (not recorded which). These receptors all come from a woman between 18 and 29 years old who had recovered from COVID-19.

This chain links TRBV15 with TRBJ1-2; D call uncertain. The CDR3 consists of 12 residues. CDR1 is LNHNV, CDR2 YYDKDF, per germline (reference sequence). V lost 0 bases and J lost 4, with 3 bases in between. The CDR3 sequence: CATSRDSYGYTF. DNA for the CDR3: TGTGCCACCAGCAGAGATAGCTATGGCTACACCTTC. Based on the CDR3 plus reference TRBV15 and TRBJ1-2, the full variable domain is DAMVIQNPRYQVTQFGKPVTLSCSQTLNHNVMYWYQQKSSQAPKLLFHYYDKDFNNEADTPDNFQSRRPNTSFCFLDIRSPGLGDTAMYLCATSRDSYGYTFGSGTRLTVV.

This clone was observed once. The gene calls are TRBV10-3 and TRBJ1-6, with a weak D call TRBD1 (5 bases). This CDR3 is built from 15 residues. Germline CDR1 and CDR2: ENHRY and SYGVKD. Trimming pared 0 bases from V and 7 bases from J, leaving 10 bases between. The CDR3 region has the DNA TGTGCCATCAGTGAGTCGGGGGGATCGAATTCACCCCTCCACTTT. Its translation: CAISESGGSNSPLHF.

The chain employs TRBV6-5 and TRBJ1-5; possible D gene TRBD1, 6 bases. There are 14 residues in the CDR3. Germline V CDR1 and CDR2: MNHEY, SVGAGI. Trimming stripped 8 bases from V and 1 base from J, with 12 bases between. CDR3: CASGLTGSNQPQHF. In nucleotides, the CDR3 is TGTGCCAGCGGATTGACAGGAAGCAATCAGCCCCAGCATTTT.

This chain joins TRBV9 and TRBJ1-2, with D possibly matching TRBD1 (6 bases). The CDR3 covers 17 residues. V lost 0 bases and J 0 bases, leaving 15 bases between the germline ends. From germline, CDR1 is SGDLS and CDR2 YYNGEE. In DNA, the CDR3 is TGTGCCAGCAGCGTAGACCCTGTGACAGGACCTAACTATGGCTACACCTTC. This codes for CASSVDPVTGPNYGYTF.

CDR3 DNA: TGTGCCAGCAGGAAAGGGGGGGCCTCCGGGGACGAAAAACTGTTTTTT. Its translation: CASRKGGASGDEKLFF. This chain links TRBV7-2 with TRBJ1-4; a weak D match, TRBD1 (6 bases). This CDR3 comprises 16 residues. Germline V gene data show CDR1 as SGHTA and CDR2 as FQGNSA. V shed 6 bases and J shed 8 bases, with 22 bases lying between them. Full variable domain (rest looked up from reference TRBV7-2 and TRBJ1-4): GAGVSQSPSNKVTEKGKDVELRCDPISGHTALYWYRQSLGQGLEFLIYFQGNSAPDKSGLPSDRFSAERTGGSVSTLTIQRTQQEDSAVYLCASRKGGASGDEKLFFGSGTQLSVL.

The chain combines TRBV5-1 with TRBJ2-1, with D possibly being TRBD2 (6 bases). The CDR3 is 13 residues long. V shed 4 bases and J shed 12 bases, with 17 bases lying between them. Per germline, CDR1 SGHRS and CDR2 YFSETQ. The CDR3 sequence is CASSESAGTLQFF. In DNA form, the CDR3 reads TGCGCCAGCAGCGAGTCGGCCGGGACTCTGCAGTTCTTC.

The V and J genes are TRBV9 and TRBJ1-1, with D perhaps TRBD1 (6 bases). Between the trimmed V and J ends, which lost 3 bases and 12 bases, there was a span of 18 bases. Germline V gene lookup returns CDR1 SGDLS and CDR2 YYNGEE. This CDR3 spans 13 amino acids. CDR3 bases: TGTGCCAGCAGCGGATACAGGGATTTGGGGTCTTTCTTT. Encoded protein: CASSGYRDLGSFF. Variable domain in full (rest from reference TRBV9 and TRBJ1-1): DSGVTQTPKHLITATGQRVTLRCSPRSGDLSVYWYQQSLDQGLQFLIQYYNGEERAKGNILERFSAQQFPDLHSELNLSSLELGDSALYFCASSGYRDLGSFFGQGTRLTVV.

This sequence joins TRBV5-5 and TRBJ2-5, with TRBD2 matching over 8 bases. Germline CDR1 is SGHKS and CDR2 is YYEKEE (reference sequence). The CDR3 covers 13 residues. J was trimmed by 7 bases and V by 3 bases; bases with no gene match: 5. DNA for the CDR3: TGTGCCAGCAGCTCGGGGGGGCCCCCGACCCAGTACTTC. Translated, it gives CASSSGGPPTQYF. Based on the CDR3 plus reference TRBV5-5 and TRBJ2-5, the full variable domain is DAGVTQSPTHLIKTRGQQVTLRCSPISGHKSVSWYQQVLGQGPQFIFQYYEKEERGRGNFPDRFSARQFPNYSSELNVNALLLGDSALYLCASSSGGPPTQYFGPGTRLLVL.

The chain is built from TRBV27 and TRBJ2-7, with 7 bases that match TRBD2. CDR3 length equals 13 residues. The germline CDR1 and CDR2 sequences are MNHEY and SMNVEV (reference sequence). Trimming removed 3 bases from V and 3 bases from J; junction bases left unmatched: 2. The CDR3 region has the DNA TGTGCCAGCAGTTTGAGGACTAGCTACGAGCAGTACTTC. Translated, it gives CASSLRTSYEQYF.

Worth noting for this clone: The junction shows a germline mismatch at one end, possibly a read error. This chain joins TRBV2 and TRBJ2-3; 7 nucleotides align to TRBD2. There are 13 residues in the CDR3. CDR1 is SNHLY and CDR2 is FYNNEI in the germline V gene. The CDR3 loop reads CASIVTSTDTQYF. Here the CDR3 DNA reads TGTGCCAGCATTGTGACTAGCACCGATACGCAGTATTTT.

This clone was picked up one time. The rearrangement joins TRBV11-2 to TRBJ1-1, with D uncertain. The CDR3 sequence is 12 residues long. Germline V gene data show CDR1 as SGHAT and CDR2 as FQNNGV. Trimming left V 6 bases short and J 1 base short, with 6 bases between. CDR3 protein: CASRSWNTEAFF. The CDR3 DNA reads as TGTGCCAGCAGGTCTTGGAACACTGAAGCTTTCTTT.

For this clone: Compared with germline, one end of the junction differs, possibly owing to a read error. This rearrangement joins TRBV3-1 (or the pseudogene TRBV3-2) to TRBJ1-6; tentative D call: TRBD1 (6 bases). CDR3 length equals 18 residues. Looked up from germline, CDR1 is LGHDT and CDR2 is YNNKEL (reference sequence). DNA for the CDR3: TGTGCCAGCAGCCCCGCACTGGACAGCGGGATATATACTTCACCCCTCCACTTT. Residues: CASSPALDSGIYTSPLHF.

V is TRBV2 and J is TRBJ1-1; D possibly corresponds to TRBD1 (5 bases). V lost 2 bases to trimming and J lost 1 base, with 14 bases between them. There are 16 residues in the CDR3. Looked up from germline, CDR1 is SNHLY and CDR2 is FYNNEI. DNA for the CDR3: TGTGCCAGCAGTGAACGGGGGTTGGGAGGGAACACTGAAGCTTTCTTT. As protein: CASSERGLGGNTEAFF.

The V gene is TRBV2, the J gene TRBJ2-3; TRBD2 is a possible D gene (6 bases). From germline, CDR1 is SNHLY and CDR2 FYNNEI. V was pared by 0 bases and J by 4 bases, with 11 bases between. CDR3 size: 15 residues. CDR3: CASSEAGLKADTQYF. As DNA, the CDR3 is TGTGCCAGCAGTGAAGCGGGACTTAAAGCAGATACGCAGTATTTT.

V and J are TRBV7-9 and TRBJ1-5, with D maybe TRBD1 (6 bases). The ends were cut back, 1 base at V and 1 base at J, with 20 bases in the middle. The CDR3 has 19 amino acids. Germline V gene data show CDR1 as SEHNR and CDR2 as FQNEAQ (reference sequence). The CDR3, as DNA: TGTGCCAGCAGCTTAGGGTCTCTCCAGGGGTCACGGAGCAATCAGCCCCAGCATTTT. Its protein product is CASSLGSLQGSRSNQPQHF.

V gene TRBV19 combines with J gene TRBJ1-1, with 7 bases identical to TRBD1. From germline, CDR1 is LNHDA and CDR2 SQIVND (reference sequence). The CDR3 runs to 13 residues. Trimming removed 6 bases from V and 3 bases from J; junction bases left unmatched: 4. The chain's CDR3 is CASRAQGDTEAFF. CDR3 nucleotide sequence: TGTGCCAGTAGAGCCCAGGGGGACACTGAAGCTTTCTTT. The complete variable domain, with remaining parts taken from reference TRBV19 and TRBJ1-1, reads DGGITQSPKYLFRKEGQNVTLSCEQNLNHDAMYWYRQDPGQGLRLIYYSQIVNDFQKGDIAEGYSVSREKKESFPLTVTSAQKNPTAFYLCASRAQGDTEAFFGQGTRLTVV.

The chain links TRBV27 to TRBJ2-7; possibly TRBD2 for D (6 bases). V gave up 4 bases and J gave up 5 bases, with 12 bases separating them. This CDR3 comprises 13 residues. Germline CDR1 reads MNHEY; CDR2 reads SMNVEV (reference sequence). In DNA, the CDR3 is TGTGCCAGCAGTTATTCGAAGCGGGACGAGCAGTACTTC. Translated, it gives CASSYSKRDEQYF.

This chain links TRBV9 with TRBJ2-2; weak D call: TRBD1 (5 bases). From germline, CDR1 is SGDLS and CDR2 YYNGEE. The CDR3 totals 16 residues. V gave up 0 bases and J gave up 7 bases, with 16 bases separating them. The CDR3 DNA follows: TGTGCCAGCAGCGTAGAAACGGCCGCAGGGATCGGGGAGCTGTTTTTT. Translating it yields CASSVETAAGIGELFF.

The chain joins TRBV5-1 to TRBJ1-1; tentatively, D is TRBD1 (6 bases). The germline V and J ends were trimmed by 6 bases and 3 bases, with 15 bases remaining between them. Germline CDR1 SGHRS, CDR2 YFSETQ. The CDR3 runs 14 residues. The CDR3 loop is CASNPGGHDTEAFF. Here the CDR3 DNA reads TGCGCCAGCAATCCTGGGGGACACGACACTGAAGCTTTCTTT.

V and J are TRBV19 and TRBJ2-7; 10 nucleotides match TRBD1. The germline V gene has CDR1 LNHDA and CDR2 SQIVND (reference sequence). CDR3 length equals 15 residues. With 6 bases clipped from V and 6 bases from J, the junction kept 11 bases outside the gene matches. The DNA for the CDR3 is TGTGCCAGTAGCCCAGAATCGGGACAGGGGACCGAGCAGTACTTC. Translation gives CASSPESGQGTEQYF. The variable domain in full, with the rest retrieved from reference TRBV19 and TRBJ2-7, is DGGITQSPKYLFRKEGQNVTLSCEQNLNHDAMYWYRQDPGQGLRLIYYSQIVNDFQKGDIAEGYSVSREKKESFPLTVTSAQKNPTAFYLCASSPESGQGTEQYFGPGTRLTVT.

The rearrangement uses TRBV20-1 and TRBJ1-1; no clear D gene. V was shortened by 6 bases and J by 1 base, with 9 bases between the two germline ends. This CDR3 has 12 amino acids. Per germline, CDR1 DFQATT and CDR2 SNEGSKA (reference sequence). CDR3 loop: CSASYWNTEAFF. Here the CDR3 DNA reads TGCAGTGCGAGTTATTGGAACACTGAAGCTTTCTTT.

This rearrangement joins TRBV7-9 to TRBJ2-7; D is perhaps TRBD2 (5 bases). Trimming stripped 3 bases from V and 2 bases from J, with 8 bases between. In germline, CDR1 is SEHNR, CDR2 FQNEAQ (reference sequence). There are 13 residues in the CDR3. The chain's CDR3 is CASSFTGTYEQYF. Here the CDR3 DNA reads TGTGCCAGCAGCTTTACCGGGACCTACGAGCAGTACTTC.

This chain joins TRBV10-3 and TRBJ1-2; no definite D call. Germline lookup yields CDR1 ENHRY and CDR2 SYGVKD. Trimming shortened V by 0 bases and J by 0 bases, and 14 bases separated the two germline ends. This CDR3 is built from 17 residues. CDR3 coding DNA: TGTGCCATCAGTGAGTCTATCGCAGACCTAGCTAACTATGGCTACACCTTC. Translated, it gives CAISESIADLANYGYTF.

The chain combines TRBV19 with TRBJ2-7, with TRBD1 matching over 8 bases. The CDR3 covers 14 residues. Germline V gene lookup returns CDR1 LNHDA and CDR2 SQIVND (reference sequence). With V trimmed by 3 bases and J by 5 bases, 6 bases remained unmatched. CDR3 residues: CASSMRTGSDEQYF. Written as DNA, the CDR3 is TGTGCCAGTAGTATGAGGACAGGGTCTGACGAGCAGTACTTC.